Below are 6 T cell receptor beta chains sequenced from a single sample in a study of blood T cell repertoires in COVID-19. Method: immunoSEQ multiplex PCR; TCRdb's copy keeps in-frame clones and lacks some. Among 200,000 to 250,000 clones, over 80% were seen once, and the ten largest hold around 3.7%. Sequences were obtained from PBMCs or T cells enriched from blood (not recorded which). The receptor source for this set is a woman aged 30 to 39 who had been exposed to COVID-19.

This sequence joins TRBV6-1 and TRBJ2-5; 7 bases are shared with TRBD2. The CDR3 totals 16 residues. Germline V gene lookup returns CDR1 MNHNS and CDR2 SASEGT. V lost 2 bases to trimming and J lost 1 base; unmatched junction nucleotides: 7. CDR3 in amino acids: CASSEIFGGGQETQYF. Here the CDR3 DNA reads TGTGCCAGCAGTGAAATTTTTGGGGGGGGCCAAGAGACCCAGTACTTC.

The CDR3 loop is CAWSVLRANTEAFF. CDR3 DNA sequence: TGTGCCTGGAGTGTACTGAGGGCGAACACTGAAGCTTTCTTT. V usage is TRBV30 and J usage is TRBJ1-1; D is unclear. Looked up from germline, CDR1 is GTSNPN and CDR2 is SVGIG (reference sequence). The CDR3 runs 14 residues. V lost 0 bases, J lost 1 base, and 9 bases lay in between. The full variable domain, with the rest looked up from reference TRBV30 and TRBJ1-1, is SQTIHQWPATLVQPVGSPLSLECTVEGTSNPNLYWYRQAAGRGLQLLFYSVGIGQISSEVPQNLSASRPQDRQFILSSKKLLLSDSGFYLCAWSVLRANTEAFFGQGTRLTVV.

This chain uses TRBV30 with TRBJ1-1; no definite D call. Germline V gene sequence: CDR1 GTSNPN, CDR2 SVGIG (reference sequence). The CDR3 is 13 amino acids. The V end lost 2 bases, the J end lost 1 base, and 8 bases lay between the germline ends. The CDR3 sequence is CAWSPRSNTEAFF. CDR3 coding DNA: TGTGCCTGGAGTCCCAGGTCGAACACTGAAGCTTTCTTT.

The gene calls are TRBV10-1 and TRBJ2-7; 12 bases are a match to TRBD2. Germline trimming cut 4 bases from V and 2 bases from J; bases unmatched to any gene: 0. Germline-derived CDR1 and CDR2 are WNHNN and SYGVQD (reference sequence). The CDR3 extends over 14 amino acids. CDR3 protein: CASSASGRAYEQYF. Here the CDR3 DNA reads TGCGCCAGCAGTGCTAGCGGGAGGGCCTACGAGCAGTACTTC.

This chain links TRBV7-6 with TRBJ1-1; 7 bases are a match to TRBD1. The length of the CDR3 is 15 residues. Germline V CDR1 and CDR2: SGHVS, FNYEAQ. V shed 4 bases, J shed 0 bases, and the junction held 5 bases outside the gene matches. The CDR3, as DNA: TGTGCCAGCAGCTCTCGACAGGGCATGAACACTGAAGCTTTCTTT. It codes for CASSSRQGMNTEAFF.

The chain couples TRBV7-2 to TRBJ2-5; D gene uncertain. This CDR3 region has 11 residues. V lost 2 bases and J 7 bases, leaving 5 bases between the germline ends. In germline, CDR1 is SGHTA, CDR2 FQGNSA. The CDR3 here is CASSLPGTQYF. In nucleotides, the CDR3 is TGTGCCAGCAGCTTACCGGGGACCCAGTACTTC.